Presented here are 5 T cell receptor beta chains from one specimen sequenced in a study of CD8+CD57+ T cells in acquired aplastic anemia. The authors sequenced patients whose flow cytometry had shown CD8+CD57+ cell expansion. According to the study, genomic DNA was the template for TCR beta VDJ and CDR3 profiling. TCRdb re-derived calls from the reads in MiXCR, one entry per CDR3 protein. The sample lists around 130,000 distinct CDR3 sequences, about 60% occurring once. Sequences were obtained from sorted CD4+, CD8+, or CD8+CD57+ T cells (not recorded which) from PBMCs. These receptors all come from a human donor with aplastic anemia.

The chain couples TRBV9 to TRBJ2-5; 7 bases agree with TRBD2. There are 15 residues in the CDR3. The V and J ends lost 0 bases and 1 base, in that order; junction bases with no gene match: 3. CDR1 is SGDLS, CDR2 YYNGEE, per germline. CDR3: CASSVAGGIQETQYF. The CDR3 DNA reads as TGTGCCAGCAGCGTAGCGGGGGGAATCCAAGAGACCCAGTACTTC.

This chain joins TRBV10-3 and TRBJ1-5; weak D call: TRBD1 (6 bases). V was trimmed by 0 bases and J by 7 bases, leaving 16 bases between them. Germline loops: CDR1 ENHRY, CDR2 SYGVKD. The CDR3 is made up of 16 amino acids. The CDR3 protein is CAISESRGGAGQPQHF. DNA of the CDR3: TGTGCCATCAGTGAGTCGCGGGGGGGCGCGGGGCAGCCCCAGCATTTT.

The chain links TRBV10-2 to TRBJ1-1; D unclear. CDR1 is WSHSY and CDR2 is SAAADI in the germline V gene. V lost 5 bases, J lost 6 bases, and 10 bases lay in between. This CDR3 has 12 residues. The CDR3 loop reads CASSMGWPEAFF. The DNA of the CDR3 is TGCGCCAGCAGTATGGGTTGGCCTGAAGCTTTCTTT.

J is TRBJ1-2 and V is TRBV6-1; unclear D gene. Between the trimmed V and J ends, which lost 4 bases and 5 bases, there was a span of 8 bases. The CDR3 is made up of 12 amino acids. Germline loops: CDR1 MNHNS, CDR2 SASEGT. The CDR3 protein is CASSVGPYGYTF. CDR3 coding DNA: TGTGCCAGCAGTGTGGGCCCTTATGGCTACACCTTC.

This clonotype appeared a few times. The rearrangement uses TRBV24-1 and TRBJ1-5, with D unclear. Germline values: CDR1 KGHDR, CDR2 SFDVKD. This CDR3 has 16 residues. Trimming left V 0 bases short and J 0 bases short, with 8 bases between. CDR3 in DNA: TGTGCCACCAGTGATTTGTCCCCCTATAGCAATCAGCCCCAGCATTTT. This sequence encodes CATSDLSPYSNQPQHF.